Below, 13 T cell receptor beta chains from the same sample are listed, as sequenced in a study of blood T cell repertoires in COVID-19. The method was immunoSEQ multiplex PCR; TCRdb's version includes in-frame clones alone and lacks a portion of them. Among about 300,000 clones, under 90% were seen once, and the ten largest hold 4.5% to 5.5%. The sample taken for sequencing was PBMCs or T cells enriched from blood (not recorded which). These receptors all stem from a man in his sixties who had recovered from COVID-19.

Points on this clone: Other DNA sequences of this sample code for an identical CDR3. The chain employs TRBV28 and TRBJ2-1; D is uncertain. The germline V gene encodes CDR1 MDHEN and CDR2 SYDVKM. V dropped 3 bases and J dropped 6 bases, with 6 bases sitting between them. CDR3 size: 12 residues. CDR3 in DNA: TGTGCCAGCAGTTTGAGAGGCAATGAGCAGTTCTTC. This codes for CASSLRGNEQFF.

V usage is TRBV30 and J usage is TRBJ2-3; unclear D gene. The CDR3 covers 13 residues. Looked up from germline, CDR1 is GTSNPN and CDR2 is SVGIG (reference sequence). Trimming took 4 bases from V and 0 from J, leaving 8 bases between them. The CDR3 DNA follows: TGTGCCTGGACCCGTTATAGCACAGATACGCAGTATTTT. Protein: CAWTRYSTDTQYF.

This sequence joins TRBV24-1 and TRBJ1-4; the match to TRBD1 covers 11 bases. V lost 3 bases, J lost 8 bases, and 10 bases stayed unmatched. CDR1 and CDR2 (germline): KGHDR, SFDVKD. This CDR3 is 17 amino acids long. CDR3 protein: CATSDPGTGGSREKLFF. The CDR3 nucleotides are TGTGCCACCAGTGATCCCGGGACAGGGGGGAGTCGCGAAAAACTGTTTTTT.

This chain connects TRBV5-1 to TRBJ2-1, with D maybe TRBD1 (6 bases). Germline V gene lookup returns CDR1 SGHRS and CDR2 YFSETQ. Trimming cost V 3 bases and J 6 bases, with 10 bases left between them. The CDR3 runs to 13 residues. The CDR3 is CASSWGPRNEQFF. The CDR3 DNA sequence: TGCGCCAGCAGCTGGGGGCCCCGCAATGAGCAGTTCTTC.

The V call is TRBV7-9, the J call TRBJ2-2; D may be TRBD1 (6 bases). Trimming cost V 1 base and J 0 bases, with 6 bases left between them. Per the germline V gene, CDR1 is SEHNR and CDR2 is FQNEAQ (reference sequence). The CDR3 spans 15 residues. In DNA form, the CDR3 reads TGTGCCAGCAGCTTAGGGACAGCGAACACCGGGGAGCTGTTTTTT. This sequence encodes CASSLGTANTGELFF.

The table lists this clone with a count of one. The chain is built from TRBV7-2 and TRBJ1-1; 9 nucleotides agree with TRBD1. The length of the CDR3 is 14 residues. The V segment lost 6 bases and the J segment 2 bases; nucleotides outside the gene matches: 4. Germline CDR1 SGHTA, CDR2 FQGNSA. Here the CDR3 reads CASRKQGANTEAFF. DNA of the CDR3: TGTGCCAGCAGGAAACAGGGGGCAAACACTGAAGCTTTCTTT.

CDR3 bases: TGCGCCAGCAGCTTGGCCTCAGGCAATCAGCCCCAGCATTTT. Protein: CASSLASGNQPQHF. The chain links TRBV5-1 to TRBJ1-5; D remains ambiguous. Looked up from germline, CDR1 is SGHRS and CDR2 is YFSETQ. The germline V and J ends were trimmed by 0 bases and 2 bases, with 6 bases remaining between them. The CDR3 runs 14 residues. Filled out from reference TRBV5-1 and TRBJ1-5, the complete variable domain reads KAGVTQTPRYLIKTRGQQVTLSCSPISGHRSVSWYQQTPGQGLQFLFEYFSETQRNKGNFPGRFSGRQFSNSRSEMNVSTLELGDSALYLCASSLASGNQPQHFGDGTRLSIL.

This chain links TRBV7-6 with TRBJ2-5; D perhaps matches TRBD1 (6 bases). The CDR3 is 16 residues long. Trimming left V 3 bases short and J 5 bases short, with 19 bases between. Germline V lookup: CDR1 SGHVS, CDR2 FNYEAQ. The CDR3 bases are TGTGCCAGCAGCTTGACCCTACAGGGCGTGGGGGAGACCCAGTACTTC. Translating gives CASSLTLQGVGETQYF.

The chain recombines TRBV24-1 with TRBJ2-2; tentatively, D is TRBD1 (6 bases). This CDR3 region has 15 residues. V lost 10 bases and J 2 bases, leaving 16 bases between the germline ends. CDR1 and CDR2 from the germline V gene are KGHDR and SFDVKD. The DNA for the CDR3 is TGTGCCACGACTCCGGGACAAGTTAACACCGGGGAGCTGTTTTTT. This gives the protein CATTPGQVNTGELFF.

The V and J genes are TRBV7-3 and TRBJ2-5, with D possibly TRBD1 on 6 matching bases. Per germline, CDR1 SGHTA and CDR2 FQGTGA. V dropped 1 base and J dropped 7 bases, with 13 bases sitting between them. CDR3 length: 14 amino acids. In DNA form, the CDR3 reads TGTGCCAGCAGCTTAAAGGGGGTCTCAGGGACCCAGTACTTC. This codes for CASSLKGVSGTQYF.

V is TRBV2 and J is TRBJ2-7; TRBD2 aligns across 9 bases. Germline trimming cut 0 bases from V and 2 bases from J; bases unmatched to any gene: 8. This CDR3 is built from 17 residues. Germline-derived CDR1 and CDR2 are SNHLY and FYNNEI. The CDR3 DNA follows: TGTGCCAGCAGTGAAGCGCTTCTTTTAGCGGGGGCCTACGAGCAGTACTTC. As protein: CASSEALLLAGAYEQYF.

This clone has only one observation. The chain couples TRBV9 to TRBJ2-3, with TRBD2 matching over 9 bases. The ends lost 0 bases at V and 7 bases at J; junction bases unmatched: 9. CDR3 length: 16 residues. Germline values: CDR1 SGDLS, CDR2 YYNGEE. CDR3 region: CASSVGAGGGFYTQYF. The CDR3 DNA sequence: TGTGCCAGCAGCGTAGGGGCGGGAGGGGGGTTTTATACGCAGTATTTT.

The genes are TRBV6-6 and TRBJ2-3; tentatively, D is TRBD2 (6 bases). V lost 2 bases and J lost 0, with 12 bases in between. CDR3 length: 16 residues. The germline CDR1 and CDR2 sequences are MNHNY and SVGAGI (reference sequence). The CDR3 DNA is TGTGCCAGCAGTTACGGGTCTAGCGTTAGCACAGATACGCAGTATTTT. Its protein product is CASSYGSSVSTDTQYF.